What follows describes a single TCR beta chain. Its antigen remains unidentified. After isolation, RNA underwent reverse transcription to generate cDNA as the sequencing template. Produced via immunoSEQ multiplex PCR; TCRdb's table is partial and in-frame only. The sample has about 150,000 clones; 62% are singletons. The ends were cut back, 2 bases at V and 3 bases at J, with 7 bases in the middle. Germline CDR1 and CDR2: MNHEY and SVGAGI. This CDR3 is 13 amino acids long. The data stem from a study of CD8+ T cells in alopecia areata. The study, taken as a whole, reports: Possibly as an HLA-related effect, TCR sharing across patients appeared less clear than in mice.

The chain links TRBV6-5 to TRBJ1-1; D is unresolved. The TCR sequence derives from a human donor in good health. Material: CD8+ T cells sorted from blood. The CDR3 here is CASSYDADTEAFF. DNA for the CDR3: TGTGCCAGCAGTTACGACGCGGACACTGAAGCTTTCTTT.